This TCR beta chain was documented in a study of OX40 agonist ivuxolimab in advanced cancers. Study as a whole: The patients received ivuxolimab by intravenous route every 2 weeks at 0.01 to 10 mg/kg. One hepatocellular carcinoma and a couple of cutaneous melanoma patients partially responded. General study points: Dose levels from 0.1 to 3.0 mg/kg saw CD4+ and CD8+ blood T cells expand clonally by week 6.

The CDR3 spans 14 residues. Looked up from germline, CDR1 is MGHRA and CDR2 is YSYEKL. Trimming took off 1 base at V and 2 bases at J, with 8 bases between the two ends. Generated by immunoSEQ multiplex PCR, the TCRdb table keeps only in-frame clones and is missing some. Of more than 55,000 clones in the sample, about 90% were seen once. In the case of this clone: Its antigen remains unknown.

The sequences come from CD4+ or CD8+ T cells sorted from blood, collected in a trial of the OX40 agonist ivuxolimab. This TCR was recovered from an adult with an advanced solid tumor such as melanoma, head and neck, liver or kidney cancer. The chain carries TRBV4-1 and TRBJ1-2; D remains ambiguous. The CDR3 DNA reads TGCGCCAGCAGCCAAGCCCGCGGGAACTATGGCTACACCTTC. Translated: CASSQARGNYGYTF.